A selection of T cell receptor beta chains follows, all from one sample in a study of patients and donors after allogeneic stem cell transplantation. TCRdb fed the RT-PCR reads into MiXCR, producing one record per CDR3 protein. The sample has approximately 25,000 distinct CDR3 sequences; roughly 30% are singletons. The specimen was blood, either unsorted or a sorted T cell fraction (not recorded which). These receptors all come from a human donor who was either an allogeneic HSCT recipient or a stem cell or donor lymphocyte infusion donor (not recorded which). It is not recorded whose cells these are; they may come from a transplant donor. Each CDR3 is given with its conserved first and last residue. The D gene is left open where the match is weak. Some rows mark clone size as missing; the rest say once, few, many or name a class of expanded clone.

abundance | j_gene | len | d_gene | v_gene | CDR3aa | CDR3nt
- | TRBJ1-5 | 15 | - | TRBV4-2 | CASSFEGNSNQPQHF | TGTGCCAGCAGCTTCGAAGGCAATAGCAATCAGCCCCAGCATTTT
few | TRBJ1-3 | 15 | - | TRBV6-5 | CASSSSFGSGNTIYF | TGTGCCAGCAGTTCCTCGTTCGGCTCTGGAAACACCATATATTTT
few | TRBJ2-5 | 15 | - | TRBV9 | CASSPAPLRQETQYF | TGTGCCAGCAGCCCAGCCCCCCTCAGGCAAGAGACCCAGTACTTC
- | TRBJ2-3 | 15 | - | TRBV11-2 | CASSLRGPPMDTQYF | TGTGCCAGCAGCTTGAGAGGACCACCCATGGATACGCAGTATTTT
- | TRBJ1-2 | 13 | - | TRBV20-1 | CSSFQGPARGYTF | TGCAGTAGTTTTCAGGGGCCTGCGAGGGGCTACACCTTC
- | TRBJ2-3 | 15 | - | TRBV11-2 | CASSLGAGSQLTQYF | TGTGCCAGCAGCTTAGGTGCGGGATCCCAGCTAACGCAGTATTTT
- | TRBJ1-5 | 13 | - | TRBV6-2/TRBV6-3 | CASSYSGWQPQHF | TGTGCCAGCAGTTACTCGGGATGGCAGCCCCAGCATTTT
- | TRBJ2-1 | 14 | - | TRBV9 | CASSVLASYNEQFF | TGTGCCAGCAGCGTTCTTGCCTCCTACAATGAGCAGTTCTTC
few | TRBJ1-6 | 15 | TRBD1 | TRBV11-2 | CASRLRGVVNSPLHF | TGTGCCAGCAGACTCAGGGGGGTTGTGAATTCACCCCTCCACTTT
few | TRBJ1-1 | 12 | TRBD1 | TRBV10-3 | CAISAGGTEAFF | TGTGCCATCAGTGCAGGGGGGACTGAAGCTTTCTTT
- | TRBJ2-1 | 14 | - | TRBV27 | CASSFSRVVNEQFF | TGTGCCAGCAGTTTCTCCAGGGTTGTCAATGAGCAGTTCTTC
- | TRBJ1-1 | 15 | - | TRBV28 | CASSLFPRVETEAFF | TGTGCCAGCAGTTTATTCCCCAGGGTGGAGACTGAAGCTTTCTTT
- | TRBJ2-1 | 14 | - | TRBV20-1 | CSAYGVSGYDEQFF | TGCAGTGCTTACGGGGTCTCGGGGTACGATGAGCAGTTCTTC
- | TRBJ2-5 | 13 | - | TRBV10-3 | CAIGRGATSTQYF | TGTGCCATCGGACGCGGCGCCACCTCAACCCAGTACTTC
few | TRBJ1-2 | 14 | - | TRBV6-6 | CASSYSNMIYGYTF | TGTGCCAGCAGTTACTCGAACATGATCTATGGCTACACCTTC
many | TRBJ2-5 | 13 | TRBD2 | TRBV29-1 | CSVEASGGKTQYF | TGCAGCGTTGAAGCTAGCGGGGGCAAGACCCAGTACTTC
few | TRBJ1-1 | 12 | - | TRBV20-1 | CSALSLNTEAFF | TGCAGTGCTCTGTCATTGAACACTGAAGCTTTCTTT
- | TRBJ1-2 | 12 | - | TRBV29-1 | CSARTALEGYTF | TGCAGCGCGAGAACAGCCTTGGAGGGCTACACCTTC
few | TRBJ1-2 | 13 | TRBD1 | TRBV2 | CASRGGTAYGYTF | TGTGCCAGCAGGGGAGGGACAGCTTATGGCTACACCTTC
few | TRBJ1-2 | 15 | - | TRBV6-6 | CASSYPRGGGDGYTF | TGTGCCAGCAGTTACCCGAGGGGTGGGGGCGATGGCTACACCTTC
- | TRBJ1-6 | 14 | - | TRBV20-1 | CSATRGKRNSPLHF | TGCAGTGCCACCAGGGGAAAACGGAATTCACCCCTCCACTTT
few | TRBJ1-4 | 15 | - | TRBV5-1 | CASSLDQGSNEKLFF | TGCGCCAGCAGCTTGGATCAGGGGTCTAATGAAAAACTGTTTTTT
few | TRBJ1-5 | 14 | - | TRBV7-2 | CASSLDRSNQPQHF | TGTGCCAGCAGCCTGGACCGTAGCAATCAGCCCCAGCATTTT
- | TRBJ1-1 | 13 | - | TRBV7-6 | CASSFQLNTEAFF | TGTGCCAGCAGCTTCCAACTTAACACTGAAGCTTTCTTT